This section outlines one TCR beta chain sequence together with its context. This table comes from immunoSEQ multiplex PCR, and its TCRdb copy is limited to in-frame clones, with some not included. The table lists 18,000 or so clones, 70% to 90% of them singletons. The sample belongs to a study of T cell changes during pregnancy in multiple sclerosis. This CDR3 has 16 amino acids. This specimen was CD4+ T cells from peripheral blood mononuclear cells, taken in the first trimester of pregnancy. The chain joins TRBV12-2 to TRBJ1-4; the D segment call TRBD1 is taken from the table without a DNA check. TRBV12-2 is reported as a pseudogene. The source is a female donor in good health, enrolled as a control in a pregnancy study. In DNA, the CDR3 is TGTGCAAGTCGCTTCGATCGACAGGGGACGAATGAAAAACTGTTTTTT. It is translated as CASRFDRQGTNEKLFF.